The 4 T cell receptor beta chains below all came from one sample that was sequenced in a study of T-cell reconstitution after alpha-beta-depleted transplantation in children. The authors prepared the TCRbeta library with unique molecular identifiers. Each CDR3 protein is one row after TCRdb ran MiXCR on the PCR reads. The top ten clones hold 3.3% of a sample with some 500,000 distinct CDR3 sequences, around 19% of them seen once. The sequenced sample was PBMCs from the stem cell graft donor, obtained from the stem cell graft. The receptors stem from a human donor who donated a stem cell graft to a child with acute lymphoblastic leukemia.

A few counts support this clonotype. The chain carries TRBV5-1 and TRBJ1-1; D is perhaps TRBD1 (6 bases). The CDR3 loop spans 16 amino acids. The germline V gene encodes CDR1 SGHRS and CDR2 YFSETQ. V lost 2 bases, J lost 2 bases, and 16 bases lay in between. CDR3 DNA sequence: TGCGCCAGCAGCTTCCTGGCAGGGGTTTTTAACACTGAAGCTTTCTTT. Its translation: CASSFLAGVFNTEAFF. Supplemented by reference TRBV5-1 and TRBJ1-1, the full variable domain reads KAGVTQTPRYLIKTRGQQVTLSCSPISGHRSVSWYQQTPGQGLQFLFEYFSETQRNKGNFPGRFSGRQFSNSRSEMNVSTLELGDSALYLCASSFLAGVFNTEAFFGQGTRLTVV.

The gene calls are TRBV6-1 and TRBJ2-5; TRBD2 is a possible D gene (6 bases). The germline V and J ends were trimmed by 10 bases and 5 bases, with 17 bases remaining between them. This CDR3 has 13 amino acids. Germline loops: CDR1 MNHNS, CDR2 SASEGT. CDR3 sequence reads: CAINAGIRETQYF. The CDR3 DNA is TGTGCCATAAATGCGGGGATTCGGGAGACCCAGTACTTC.

The V gene is TRBV19, the J gene TRBJ2-2; 8 bases align to TRBD2. CDR1 is LNHDA, CDR2 SQIVND, per germline (reference sequence). V dropped 10 bases and J dropped 2; count of bases not matched to a gene: 9. This CDR3 is 15 amino acids long. CDR3 residues: CATSGGDSNTGELFF. The CDR3 nucleotides are TGTGCCACCTCGGGGGGGGACTCTAACACCGGGGAGCTGTTTTTT.

The CDR3, as DNA: TGTGCCAGCAGCTTAAGGGGGACCGACGTTCTCGCCTATGGCTACACCTTC. Protein sequence: CASSLRGTDVLAYGYTF. The V call is TRBV7-9, the J call TRBJ1-2; D is possibly TRBD1 (6 bases). Germline CDR1 and CDR2: SEHNR and FQNEAQ (reference sequence). Trimming left V 2 bases short and J 4 bases short, with 20 bases between. CDR3 length: 17 residues.